This T cell receptor (beta chain) was profiled in a study of blood T cell repertoires in COVID-19 (dated by TCRdb to 2018 to 2020). Notes on the research overall: The collaborator samples originated in the United States, Italy and Spain and spanned the acute and convalescent phases of COVID-19. The material from the prospective study consisted of cDNA or gDNA derived from T cells, B-cell-depleted T cells, or PBMCs. The dataset comprised deeply sampled blood TCRbeta repertoires from subjects exposed to, actively infected with, or recovered from COVID-19. A freely available public database, intended as a resource for researchers studying the immune response to SARS-CoV-2, is where the repertoires were released. The samples were drawn from two sources: the first 160 participants of the ongoing ImmuneRACE study, and 950 to 1,500 subjects contributed by 6 global collaborators. Nearly every sample came with metadata listing a de-identified subject ID, COVID-19 status, age in years and sex. Where available, HLA class I and class II types were obtained from metadata supplied by the sample provider rather than from assay-based typing.

The germline V gene yields SGHRS for CDR1 and YFSETQ for CDR2. Trimming takes 3 bases off V and 3 bases off J; junction bases not matched to a gene: 7. From the cysteine through the phenylalanine, the CDR3 covers 16 amino acids. Just the 48-base CDR3 DNA is kept, in frame starting at base 1. A second Seattle source provided samples from volunteer blood donors who had recovered from COVID-19. The collaborating institutions used their own protocols to collect whole blood in K2EDTA tubes. For TCRbeta analysis, collaborator samples were shipped as frozen whole blood, as isolated PBMCs, or as DNA extracted from either sample type. The paper's findings and limits, for the study overall: Clinical and demographic metadata were provided uncurated, with the amount varying by source and participant.

The immunoSEQ Assay, a bias-controlled multiplex PCR, was used to amplify TCRbeta CDR3 regions from genomic DNA. In the original analysis: Within the assay, amplification of reference gene primers was used to estimate how many nucleated cells each sample contained. Sequence reads were collapsed and filtered to measure the absolute abundance of every unique TCRbeta CDR3 rearrangement. For each sample, productive Simpson clonality was calculated as the square root of Simpson's diversity index over productive rearrangements. Imported from immuneACCESS, the table was reduced by TCRdb to in-frame sequences with V and J called. These copies leave out some clones; in studies compared against another copy, an unresolved V gene accounts for under half, and the cause of the remainder is not known. That table furnishes V, J and clone size, whereas the DNA furnished D and trimming. Here the sample has under 150,000 clones; around 85% occur a single time. About 18% of the sample lies in the top ten.

This clone was picked up one time. Its antigen remains unidentified. No much larger clonotype is one base removed from it; base qualities were not supplied. Sequenced sample: peripheral blood. The chain joins TRBV5-1 to TRBJ2-3, and 10 bases in between align with TRBD2. The TCR originated in a woman aged 45-65 years who had recovered from COVID-19. The nucleotide sequence is given as TGCGCCAGCAGCTCAAAGCGGGGGGGCCGAACAGATACGCAGTATTTT. Its protein product is CASSSKRGGRTDTQYF.